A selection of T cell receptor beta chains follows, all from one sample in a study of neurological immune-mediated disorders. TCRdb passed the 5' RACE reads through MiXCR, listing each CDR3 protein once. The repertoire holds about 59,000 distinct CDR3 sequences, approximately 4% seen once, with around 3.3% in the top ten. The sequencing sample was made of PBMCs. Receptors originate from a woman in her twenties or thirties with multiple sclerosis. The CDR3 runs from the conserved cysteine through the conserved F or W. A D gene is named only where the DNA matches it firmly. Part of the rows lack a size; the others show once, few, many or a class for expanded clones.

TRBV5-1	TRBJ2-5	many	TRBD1	TGCGCCAGCAGCCACACAGGGGGCGCCGGGGAGACCCAGTACTTC	CASSHTGGAGETQYF
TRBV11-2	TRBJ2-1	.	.	TGTGCCAGCAAATGGTCCGCCAATGAGCAGTTCTTC	CASKWSANEQFF
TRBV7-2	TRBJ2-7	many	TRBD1	TGTGCCAGCAGACGACAGGGGGCATCCTACGAGCAGTACTTC	CASRRQGASYEQYF
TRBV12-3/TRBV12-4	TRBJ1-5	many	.	TGTGCCAGCAGTTCTCAGGAAAATCAGCCCCAGCATTTT	CASSSQENQPQHF
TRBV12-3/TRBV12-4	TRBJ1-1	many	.	TGTGCCAGCAGTTTAGATTTGGTCGAAGCTTTCTTT	CASSLDLVEAFF
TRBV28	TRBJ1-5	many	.	TGTGCCAGCAGTTTATCCTCACTTTTGGCCCTTTCCCAGCCCCAGCATTTT	CASSLSSLLALSQPQHF
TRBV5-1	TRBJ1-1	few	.	TGCGCCAGCAGCTTGGGGGGGGCTGTCACTGAAGCTTTCTTT	CASSLGGAVTEAFF
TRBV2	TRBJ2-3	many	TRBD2	TGTGCCAGCGGATGGGAGGGAAGAACTAGCACAGATACGCAGTATTTT	CASGWEGRTSTDTQYF
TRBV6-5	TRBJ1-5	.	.	TGTGCCAGTGATGGTGTAAATCAGCCCCAGAATTTT	CASDGVNQPQNF
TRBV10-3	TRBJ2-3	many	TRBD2	TGTGCCATCAGAGTAGCGGGAAGCACAGATACGCAGTATTTT	CAIRVAGSTDTQYF
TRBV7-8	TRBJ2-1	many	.	TGTGCCAGCAGCAACCAGAACAATGAGCAGTTCTTC	CASSNQNNEQFF
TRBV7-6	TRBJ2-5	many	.	TGTGCCAGCAGCCGAGGGATTGCGGCACGAGAGACCCAGTACTTC	CASSRGIAARETQYF
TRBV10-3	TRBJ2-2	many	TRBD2	TGTGCCATCAGGCGGGGGGGCCGGGACACCGGGGAGCTGTTTTTT	CAIRRGGRDTGELFF
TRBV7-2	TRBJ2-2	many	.	TGTGCCAGCAGCTTATCTTTGGACGTAGGGTACGGGGAGCTGTTTTTT	CASSLSLDVGYGELFF
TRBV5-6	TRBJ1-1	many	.	TGTGCCAGCAGCTTGGTTCGGGGAGGTGGTGAAGCTTTCTTT	CASSLVRGGGEAFF
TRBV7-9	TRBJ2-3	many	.	TGTGCCAGCAGCCACTATTTCACAGATACGCAGTATTTT	CASSHYFTDTQYF
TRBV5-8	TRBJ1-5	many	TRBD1	TGTGCCAGCAGCCAGGGACAGGTTCGATGGGGTCAGCCCCAGCATTTT	CASSQGQVRWGQPQHF
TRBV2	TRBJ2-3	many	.	TGTGCCAGCAGGAGACCCACAGATACGCAGTATTTT	CASRRPTDTQYF
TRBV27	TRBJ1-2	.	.	TGTGCCAGCCGCAAAGGGGGAGACTATGGCTACACCTTC	CASRKGGDYGYTF
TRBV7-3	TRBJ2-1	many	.	TGTGCCAGCAGCTTACTGGCAGGGAAGGATGAGCAGTTCTTC	CASSLLAGKDEQFF
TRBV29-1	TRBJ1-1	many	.	TGCAGCGTTGAAGGGACCCCTGAAGCTTTCTTT	CSVEGTPEAFF
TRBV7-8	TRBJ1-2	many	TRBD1	TGTGCCAGCAGCACTCCTGGACAGGGGGCCTCTGGCTACACCTTC	CASSTPGQGASGYTF
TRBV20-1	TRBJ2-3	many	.	TGCAGTGCTAGCCCACCAGGGAATACGCAGTATTTT	CSASPPGNTQYF
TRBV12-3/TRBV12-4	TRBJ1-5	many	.	TGTGCCAGCAGTTTCGGGGGGGGTGGCCAGCCCCAGAATTTT	CASSFGGGGQPQNF
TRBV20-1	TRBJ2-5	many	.	TGCAGTGCAGTACAGGGACGAGAGACCCAGTACTTC	CSAVQGRETQYF
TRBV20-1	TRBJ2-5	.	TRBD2	TGCAGTGCTAGAAAAACCGGGACTAGCGTACAAGAGACCCAGTACTTC	CSARKTGTSVQETQYF
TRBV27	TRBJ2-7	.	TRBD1	TGTGCCAGCAGTCCCTGGACAGGGGGCTACGAGCAGTACTTC	CASSPWTGGYEQYF
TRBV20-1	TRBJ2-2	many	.	TGCAGTGCTAGACCAGGGCAGTCGAACACCGGGGAGCTGTTTTTT	CSARPGQSNTGELFF
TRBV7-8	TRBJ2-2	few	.	TGTGCCAGCACCCTACAGGCGGCCGGGGAGCTGTTTTTT	CASTLQAAGELFF
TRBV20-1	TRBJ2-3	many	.	TGCAGTGCTAGCCTCGACGGGACCTCCTTCACAGATACGCAGTATTTT	CSASLDGTSFTDTQYF
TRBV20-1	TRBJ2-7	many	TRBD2	TGCAGTGCTAGGGACCTAGCGGGGCCGTCCTACGAGCAGTACTTC	CSARDLAGPSYEQYF
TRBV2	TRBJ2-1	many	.	TGTGCCAGCAAAAGCGGCTCCTACAATGAGCAGTTCTTC	CASKSGSYNEQFF
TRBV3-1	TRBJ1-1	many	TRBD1	TGTGCCAGCAGCCTTACAGGGGGCGGAAACACTGAAGCTTTCTTT	CASSLTGGGNTEAFF
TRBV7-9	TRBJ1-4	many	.	TGTGCCAGCAGCTTAGGAGGCGGGAGTAATGCGCGTGAAAAACTGTTTTTT	CASSLGGGSNAREKLFF
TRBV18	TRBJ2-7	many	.	TGTGCCAGCTCGCGAGTTAGCGGAAACTCCTACGAGCAGTACTTC	CASSRVSGNSYEQYF
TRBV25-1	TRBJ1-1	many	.	TGTGCCAGCAGCACGCAGAACACTGAAGCTTTCTTT	CASSTQNTEAFF
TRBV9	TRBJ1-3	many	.	TGTGCCAGCAGCGTAGCTACCAGTGCAGGGTTCTCTGGAAACACCATATATTTT	CASSVATSAGFSGNTIYF
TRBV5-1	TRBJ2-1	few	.	TGCGCCAGCAGCAAGGGGGGTTTTCGTTCGGACAGAGCTTTCTCCTACAATGAGCAGTTCTTC	CASSKGGFRSDRAFSYNEQFF
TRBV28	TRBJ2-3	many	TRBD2	TGTGCCAGCAGTTACGGTAGCGGGAGCGGAGATACGCAGTATTTT	CASSYGSGSGDTQYF
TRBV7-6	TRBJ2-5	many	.	TGTGCCAGCAGCTTAGCAAGGGGGGAGACCCAGTACTTC	CASSLARGETQYF
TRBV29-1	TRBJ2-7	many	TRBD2	TGCAGCGCTGTAGCGGGGTCGGCTTACGAGCAGTACTTC	CSAVAGSAYEQYF
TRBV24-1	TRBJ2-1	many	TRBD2	TGTGCCACCAGCCCGGCTGGGACTAGCGGGAACAATGAGCAGTTCTTC	CATSPAGTSGNNEQFF
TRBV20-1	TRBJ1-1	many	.	TGCAGTGCCCCAGCACAGAACACTGAAGCTTTCTTT	CSAPAQNTEAFF
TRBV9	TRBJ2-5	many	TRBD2	TGTGCCAGCAGCCCCACGACTAGCGGGAGACAAGAGACCCAGTACTTC	CASSPTTSGRQETQYF
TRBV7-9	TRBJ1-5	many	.	TGTGCCAGCAGCTTAGGGAGTAGGTCGGACAATCAGCCCCAGCATTTT	CASSLGSRSDNQPQHF
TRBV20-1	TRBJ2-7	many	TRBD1	TGCAGTGCCCTGGGGGGGACAGGGACCTACGAGCAGTACTTC	CSALGGTGTYEQYF
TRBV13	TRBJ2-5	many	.	TGTGCCAGCAGCTTAGGGGCAGGGAACCAAGAGACCCAGTACTTC	CASSLGAGNQETQYF
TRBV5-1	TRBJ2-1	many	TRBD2	TGCGCCAGCAGCTTCCGCGGGGGGGGCTCCTACAATGAGCAGTTCTTC	CASSFRGGGSYNEQFF
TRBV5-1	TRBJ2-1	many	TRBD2	TGCGCCAGCAGCCTCAGGACTAGTACGGATGAGCAGTTCTTC	CASSLRTSTDEQFF
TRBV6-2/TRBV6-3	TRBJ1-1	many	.	TGTGCCAGCAGTTACCTCAGAGTTCGCACTGAAGCTTTCTTT	CASSYLRVRTEAFF
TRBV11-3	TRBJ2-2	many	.	TGTGCCAGCAGCTTCGCGGATAACACCGGGGAGCTGTTTTTT	CASSFADNTGELFF
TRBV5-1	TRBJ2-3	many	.	TGCGCCAGCAGCGCAGCCGGGACTCCACGGGGAGATACGCAGTATTTT	CASSAAGTPRGDTQYF